One and the same sample provided the 19 T cell receptor beta chains below, sequenced in a study of cytotoxic CD8 clonotypes in ibrutinib-treated CLL. Using immunoSEQ multiplex PCR, the repertoire was profiled, and TCRdb retains in-frame clones only, with some absent. The sample consists of about 97,000 clones, 78% of them appearing once. This specimen was PBMCs, taken after 12 months of ibrutinib treatment. These receptors came from a human donor with chronic lymphocytic leukemia.

The V call is TRBV7-2, the J call TRBJ2-1; no definite D call. CDR3 length equals 15 residues. Trimming took 4 bases from V and 0 from J, leaving 10 bases between them. CDR1 SGHTA and CDR2 FQGNSA come from the germline V gene. CDR3 nucleotides: TGTGCCAGCAGCTCTACAACCTTCTCCTACAATGAGCAGTTCTTC. It specifies CASSSTTFSYNEQFF.

V is TRBV6-5 and J is TRBJ1-1; unclear D gene. Deletions cut 6 bases from V and 1 base from J, with 12 bases between. Germline loops: CDR1 MNHEY, CDR2 SVGAGI. This CDR3 is built from 14 residues. This CDR3 is CASRDRPKNTEAFF. The CDR3 DNA sequence: TGTGCCAGCAGGGACCGACCTAAGAACACTGAAGCTTTCTTT.

The V call is TRBV4-3, the J call TRBJ2-2; 10 positions agree with TRBD2. Germline CDR1 and CDR2: LGHNA and YSLEER. The CDR3 has 17 amino acids. Trimming took 0 bases from V and 7 from J; bases not matched to a gene: 8. CDR3: CASSQDPAGGPDGELFF. DNA for the CDR3: TGCGCCAGCAGCCAAGATCCAGCGGGGGGGCCCGACGGGGAGCTGTTTTTT.

The chain recombines TRBV6-5 with TRBJ2-7, with D unresolved. Trimming stripped 0 bases from V and 3 bases from J, with 9 bases between. The CDR3 loop spans 14 amino acids. CDR1 is MNHEY, CDR2 SVGAGI, per germline. CDR3 in amino acids: CASSYSAGNYEQYF. CDR3 nucleotides: TGTGCCAGCAGTTACTCTGCAGGAAACTACGAGCAGTACTTC.

This clone was detected only a few times. The chain joins TRBV29-1 to TRBJ1-1; D is possibly TRBD1 (6 bases). There are 11 residues in the CDR3. The V end lost 7 bases, the J end lost 5 bases, and 11 bases lay between the germline ends. Germline CDR1 and CDR2: SQVTM and ANQGSEA. CDR3 protein: CSDRVGTEAFF. DNA of the CDR3: TGCAGCGACAGGGTTGGGACTGAAGCTTTCTTT. The whole variable domain, filled in from reference TRBV29-1 and TRBJ1-1, reads SAVISQKPSRDICQRGTSLTIQCQVDSQVTMMFWYRQQPGQSLTLIATANQGSEATYESGFVIDKFPISRPNLTFSTLTVSNMSPEDSSIYLCSDRVGTEAFFGQGTRLTVV.

The J gene is TRBJ2-7, the V gene TRBV11-2; TRBD2 agrees at 10 bases. The CDR3 extends over 18 amino acids. The trim removed 0 bases at V and 0 bases at J, leaving 8 bases unmatched. Germline CDR1 SGHAT, CDR2 FQNNGV. Written as DNA, the CDR3 is TGTGCCAGCAGCTTAGAGTTCCTAGCGGGGGTACGCTCCTACGAGCAGTACTTC. Translated: CASSLEFLAGVRSYEQYF.

This clone came up a few times. The CDR3 sequence is CASSQETPTGSAFF. The CDR3 DNA reads TGCGCCAGCAGCCAAGAGACGCCGACAGGGTCAGCTTTCTTT. The chain employs TRBV4-1 and TRBJ1-1; TRBD1 agrees at 7 bases. CDR3 length: 14 amino acids. Unmatched junction bases numbered 8, after V lost 0 bases and J lost 10 bases. The germline V gene encodes CDR1 MGHRA and CDR2 YSYEKL.

By share, this clone ranks as medium-sized. The V call is TRBV5-4, the J call TRBJ1-2; D ambiguous. The germline gives CDR1 SGHNT, CDR2 YYREEE (reference sequence). This CDR3 region has 12 residues. Trimming left V 4 bases short and J 8 bases short, with 12 bases between. CDR3 coding DNA: TGTGCCAGCAGCCAAGATTCAGAAGGCTACACCTTC. Its protein is CASSQDSEGYTF.

The chain employs TRBV7-9 and TRBJ1-1; D is uncertain. Between the trimmed V and J ends, which lost 1 base and 2 bases, there was a span of 5 bases. Germline-derived CDR1 and CDR2 are SEHNR and FQNEAQ (reference sequence). The CDR3 is 13 amino acids. The CDR3 is CASSLEFNTEAFF. CDR3 bases: TGTGCCAGCAGCTTAGAGTTCAACACTGAAGCTTTCTTT.

V gene TRBV4-2 combines with J gene TRBJ2-7; D may match TRBD1 or TRBD2 (5 bases each). Germline CDR1 and CDR2: LGHNA and YNFKEQ. The CDR3 spans 14 residues. Trimming pared 1 base from V and 0 bases from J, leaving 7 bases between. The CDR3 region is CASSQGGASYEQYF. In DNA, the CDR3 is TGTGCCAGCAGCCAAGGAGGGGCCTCCTACGAGCAGTACTTC.

The chain links TRBV30 to TRBJ2-5, with a tentative D call TRBD1 (6 bases). CDR3 size: 16 residues. Germline CDR1 reads GTSNPN; CDR2 reads SVGIG (reference sequence). V gave up 1 base and J gave up 1 base, with 16 bases separating them. The CDR3 here is CAWSGMSDSFQETQYF. CDR3 nucleotide sequence: TGTGCCTGGAGTGGGATGTCGGACAGCTTCCAAGAGACCCAGTACTTC.

The J gene is TRBJ2-1, the V gene TRBV28, with D tentatively TRBD2 (7 bases). Per the germline V gene, CDR1 is MDHEN and CDR2 is SYDVKM. V was pared by 4 bases and J by 9 bases, with 22 bases between. CDR3 length: 16 residues. In nucleotides, the CDR3 is TGTGCCAGCAGTTCCCGAGGGGGAGGGGGACACAGTGAGCAGTTCTTC. This translates into CASSSRGGGGHSEQFF.

The chain uses TRBV5-1 and TRBJ2-3; 9 bases are shared with TRBD2. There are 15 residues in the CDR3. V was pared by 9 bases and J by 2 bases, with 10 bases of the junction left unmatched. Per germline, CDR1 SGHRS and CDR2 YFSETQ. CDR3 region: CATREAGGITDTQYF. In DNA, the CDR3 is TGCGCCACCCGGGAAGCGGGGGGAATCACAGATACGCAGTATTTT.

This CDR3 reads CASSLGRVETQYF. The CDR3, as DNA: TGTGCCAGCAGCTTGGGGAGGGTTGAGACCCAGTACTTC. This chain links TRBV5-4 with TRBJ2-5; maybe TRBD2 (6 bases). Germline CDR1 is SGHNT and CDR2 is YYREEE (reference sequence). The germline V and J ends were trimmed by 0 bases and 5 bases, with 8 bases remaining between them. The CDR3 is made up of 13 amino acids.

This chain links TRBV4-2 with TRBJ2-1; D uncertain. The CDR3 sequence is 15 residues long. The germline V and J ends were trimmed by 0 bases and 4 bases, with 10 bases remaining between them. In germline, CDR1 is LGHNA, CDR2 YNFKEQ. The chain's CDR3 is CASSQDFAVYNEQFF. The CDR3 coding sequence is TGTGCCAGCAGCCAAGATTTTGCGGTTTACAATGAGCAGTTCTTC.

The chain carries TRBV7-2 and TRBJ2-3; 11 bases align to TRBD1. The CDR3 contains 15 residues. The V gene end was trimmed by 3 bases and the J gene end by 5 bases; junction bases not matched to a gene: 4. CDR1 and CDR2 (germline): SGHTA, FQGNSA. In DNA, the CDR3 is TGTGCCAGCAGCTTCGGACAGGGGGCAGGAGATACGCAGTATTTT. This gives the protein CASSFGQGAGDTQYF.

This clone came up a few times. This rearrangement joins TRBV19 to TRBJ2-2; 8 bases fit TRBD1. Germline V gives CDR1 LNHDA, CDR2 SQIVND (reference sequence). The CDR3 covers 14 residues. The V gene end was trimmed by 6 bases and the J gene end by 6 bases; junction bases not matched to a gene: 6. The CDR3 loop is CASSLQGGAGELFF. As DNA, the CDR3 is TGTGCCAGTAGCCTACAGGGGGGAGCCGGGGAGCTGTTTTTT.

This clone has a single count. The chain employs TRBV27 and TRBJ2-7; maybe TRBD2 (5 bases). Trimming stripped 6 bases from V and 5 bases from J, with 26 bases between. The CDR3 is 17 residues long. CDR1 is MNHEY, CDR2 SMNVEV, per germline (reference sequence). The CDR3 DNA is TGTGCCAGCAGCCTATCCCCCGGGGTAGGCAATTTCAACGAGCAGTACTTC. It translates to CASSLSPGVGNFNEQYF.

This clone was detected only a few times. The CDR3 here is CASSSFIGGTYEQYF. CDR3 in DNA: TGTGCCAGCAGCTCCTTCATCGGGGGTACCTACGAGCAGTACTTC. The chain carries TRBV7-6 and TRBJ2-7; D is perhaps TRBD2 (6 bases). CDR3 length: 15 amino acids. Between the trimmed V and J ends, which lost 4 bases and 2 bases, there was a span of 15 bases. Germline CDR1 reads SGHVS; CDR2 reads FNYEAQ.